A single sample is the source of the 8 T cell receptor beta chains below, sequenced in a study of cytomegalovirus exposure and HLA in healthy donors. PCR primers comprised 60 Vbeta and 13 Jbeta primers. This table comes from immunoSEQ multiplex PCR, and its TCRdb copy is limited to in-frame clones, with some not included. The sample has roughly 120,000 clones; about 78% are singletons. The material sequenced was PBMCs. All receptors derive from a woman in her thirties or forties in good health and CMV-seropositive.

The chain carries TRBV15 and TRBJ2-2; D unclear. Germline CDR1 reads LNHNV; CDR2 reads YYDKDF (reference sequence). The CDR3 covers 13 residues. V was trimmed by 6 bases and J by 5 bases, leaving 10 bases between them. The CDR3 DNA follows: TGTGCCACCAGTAACCTAGGAACCGGGGAGCTGTTTTTT. This gives the protein CATSNLGTGELFF.

The chain uses TRBV2 and TRBJ1-5, with 10 bases matching TRBD1. V trimming: 3 bases; J trimming: 6 bases; junction bases outside the gene matches: 2. In germline, CDR1 is SNHLY, CDR2 FYNNEI. This CDR3 is 14 amino acids long. Here the CDR3 DNA reads TGTGCCAGCAGTGACGGGACAGGGGTTCAGCCCCAGCATTTT. It is translated as CASSDGTGVQPQHF. The variable domain in full, completed from reference TRBV2 and TRBJ1-5, reads EPEVTQTPSHQVTQMGQEVILRCVPISNHLYFYWYRQILGQKVEFLVSFYNNEISEKSEIFDDQFSVERPDGSNFTLKIRSTKLEDSAMYFCASSDGTGVQPQHFGDGTRLSIL.

V is TRBV5-1 and J is TRBJ2-7, with 10 bases that match TRBD1. The CDR3 has 13 amino acids. The germline CDR1 and CDR2 sequences are SGHRS and YFSETQ. Germline trimming cut 6 bases from V and 3 bases from J; bases unmatched to any gene: 3. The CDR3 region is CASTRDRGYEQYV. The CDR3 DNA reads TGCGCCAGCACCCGGGACAGGGGCTACGAGCAGTACGTC.

This rearrangement joins TRBV5-1 to TRBJ1-1; weak D call: TRBD1 (5 bases). The V end lost 5 bases, the J end lost 1 base, and 12 bases lay between the germline ends. Germline V gene lookup returns CDR1 SGHRS and CDR2 YFSETQ. CDR3 length: 14 amino acids. CDR3 loop: CASRVGRANTEAFF. Written as DNA, the CDR3 is TGCGCCAGCAGGGTGGGCAGGGCGAACACTGAAGCTTTCTTT.

The rearrangement links TRBV7-6 to TRBJ2-5; the D gene is possibly TRBD2 (5 bases). Germline CDR1 SGHVS, CDR2 FNYEAQ. The V end lost 1 base, the J end lost 4 bases, and 13 bases lay between the germline ends. The CDR3 has 15 residues. CDR3 DNA sequence: TGTGCCAGCAGCTTAGGGGAGAGGATCATAGAGACCCAGTACTTC. This translates into CASSLGERIIETQYF.

The chain joins TRBV7-9 to TRBJ2-3; 11 bases are shared with TRBD2. Per germline, CDR1 SEHNR and CDR2 FQNEAQ (reference sequence). The CDR3 consists of 15 residues. V shed 3 bases, J shed 3 bases, and the junction held 2 bases outside the gene matches. The CDR3, as DNA: TGTGCCAGCAGCTTTCTAGCGGGGGGAACAGATACGCAGTATTTT. Its translation: CASSFLAGGTDTQYF.

V gene TRBV4-3 combines with J gene TRBJ2-7; 7 nucleotides line up with TRBD1. The CDR3 is 15 amino acids. The V and J ends lost 0 bases and 0 bases, in that order; junction bases with no gene match: 2. In germline, CDR1 is LGHNA, CDR2 YSLEER. The CDR3 region has the DNA TGCGCCAGCAGCCAAGAGTGGGACAGCTCCTACGAGCAGTACTTC. Translating it yields CASSQEWDSSYEQYF.

This clone occurred once. The rearrangement links TRBV6-6 to TRBJ2-7; D possibly corresponds to TRBD2 (6 bases). The V and J ends lost 7 bases and 2 bases respectively, with 15 bases between them. The CDR3 contains 14 residues. The germline gives CDR1 MNHNY, CDR2 SVGAGI (reference sequence). Written as DNA, the CDR3 is TGTGCCAGCATCAACGGGGGACGGACCTACGAGCAGTACTTC. Translation gives CASINGGRTYEQYF.